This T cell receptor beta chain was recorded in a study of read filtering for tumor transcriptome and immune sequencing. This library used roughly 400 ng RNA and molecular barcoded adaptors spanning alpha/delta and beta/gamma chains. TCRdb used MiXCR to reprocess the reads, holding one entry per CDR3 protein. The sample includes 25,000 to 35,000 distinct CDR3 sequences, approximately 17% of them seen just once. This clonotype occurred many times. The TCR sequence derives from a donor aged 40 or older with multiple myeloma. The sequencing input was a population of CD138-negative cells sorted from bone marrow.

The DNA of the CDR3 is TGTGCCAGCAGTGAAAAGGGGAACACCTCGCTACTATCCGGGTCCTACAATGAGCAGTTCTTC. As protein: CASSEKGNTSLLSGSYNEQFF. This chain uses TRBV6-1 with TRBJ2-1, with D possibly TRBD1 on 5 matching bases. Trimming took 2 bases from V and 1 from J, leaving 27 bases between them. Germline V gives CDR1 MNHNS, CDR2 SASEGT. The CDR3 totals 21 residues.